The 30 T cell receptor beta chains given below trace back to one sample, sequenced in a study of blood T cell repertoires in COVID-19. Data came from immunoSEQ multiplex PCR; TCRdb stores just in-frame clones and leaves some out. The sample has around 58,000 clones, around four fifths seen once. The sample comprised peripheral blood. These receptors all come from a human donor in a cohort sampled during active COVID-19.

This sequence joins TRBV7-7 and TRBJ2-5, with 8 bases matching TRBD2. This CDR3 spans 15 amino acids. Germline V gene lookup returns CDR1 SSHAT and CDR2 FNYEAQ (reference sequence). V lost 5 bases, J lost 2 bases, and 7 bases stayed unmatched. The DNA for the CDR3 is TGTGCCAGCAGCCCGGCGGGGGGCGGGCAAGAGACCCAGTACTTC. The encoded protein is CASSPAGGGQETQYF. Supplemented by reference TRBV7-7 and TRBJ2-5, the full variable domain reads GAGVSQSPRYKVTKRGQDVTLRCDPISSHATLYWYQQALGQGPEFLTYFNYEAQPDKSGLPSDRFSAERPEGSISTLTIQRTEQRDSAMYRCASSPAGGGQETQYFGPGTRLLVL.

The chain uses TRBV3-1 (or the pseudogene TRBV3-2) and TRBJ2-1, with TRBD2 matching over 8 bases. This CDR3 is 16 amino acids long. The germline V gene encodes CDR1 LGHDT and CDR2 YNNKEL (reference sequence). The trim removed 4 bases at V and 9 bases at J, leaving 14 bases unmatched. CDR3 in DNA: TGTGCCAGCAGCCTCGGGAACGGACTAGCCCTCGGTGAGCAGTTCTTC. This sequence encodes CASSLGNGLALGEQFF.

This clone was observed a single time. V gene TRBV5-1 combines with J gene TRBJ2-2; D may be TRBD2 (6 bases). This CDR3 contains 14 residues. The germline CDR1 and CDR2 sequences are SGHRS and YFSETQ. V lost 8 bases and J lost 0, with 11 bases in between. The CDR3 DNA is TGCGCCAGTCGACTAGTCTCGAACACCGGGGAGCTGTTTTTT. This translates into CASRLVSNTGELFF.

This sequence joins TRBV5-1 and TRBJ1-2; possible D gene TRBD1, 6 bases. Trimming removed 4 bases at V and 5 bases at J, with 12 bases between. The CDR3 length is 13 residues. Germline-derived CDR1 and CDR2 are SGHRS and YFSETQ. In DNA, the CDR3 is TGCGCCAGCAGCGCGGACAGCACTTATGGCTACACCTTC. This encodes CASSADSTYGYTF. The full variable domain, rest sourced from reference TRBV5-1 and TRBJ1-2, is KAGVTQTPRYLIKTRGQQVTLSCSPISGHRSVSWYQQTPGQGLQFLFEYFSETQRNKGNFPGRFSGRQFSNSRSEMNVSTLELGDSALYLCASSADSTYGYTFGSGTRLTVV.

The chain joins TRBV10-2 to TRBJ2-7; 11 positions agree with TRBD2. V lost 0 bases to trimming and J lost 6 bases; unmatched junction nucleotides: 4. Germline V gene lookup returns CDR1 WSHSY and CDR2 SAAADI. This CDR3 has 15 amino acids. The chain's CDR3 is CASSESASGGFEQYF. DNA for the CDR3: TGCGCCAGCAGTGAGTCGGCTAGCGGGGGGTTCGAGCAGTACTTC.

The V call is TRBV6-5, the J call TRBJ2-5, with D possibly being TRBD1 (5 bases). Deletions cut 2 bases from V and 5 bases from J, with 9 bases between. The CDR3 sequence is 13 residues long. The V gene's germline CDR1 is MNHEY and CDR2 SVGAGI. The CDR3 DNA reads TGTGCCAGCAGTTACAAATGGGGCGAGACCCAGTACTTC. This gives the protein CASSYKWGETQYF.

V and J are TRBV2 and TRBJ2-2; 9 bases align to TRBD2. V was pared by 6 bases and J by 0 bases, with 5 bases of the junction left unmatched. The germline CDR1 and CDR2 sequences are SNHLY and FYNNEI. CDR3 length: 16 residues. CDR3 sequence reads: CASRAGGTANTGELFF. The CDR3 DNA follows: TGTGCCAGCAGGGCGGGGGGGACGGCGAACACCGGGGAGCTGTTTTTT.

This chain links TRBV27 with TRBJ2-7, with D perhaps matching TRBD2 (7 bases). Germline CDR1 MNHEY, CDR2 SMNVEV (reference sequence). V was pared by 5 bases and J by 6 bases, with 17 bases between. The CDR3 runs 14 residues. CDR3 loop: CASSIRGGNPEQYF. CDR3 coding DNA: TGTGCCAGCAGTATTAGGGGGGGGAACCCCGAGCAGTACTTC.

The V and J genes are TRBV21-1 and TRBJ2-7; TRBD1, as called in the table, went unchecked against the DNA. TRBV21-1 counts as a pseudogene. The CDR3 runs to 15 residues. CDR3 protein: CASRSWLGVAYEQYF. For the CDR3, the DNA is TGTGCCAGCCGGTCGTGGCTAGGGGTTGCCTACGAGCAGTACTTC.

The chain links TRBV19 to TRBJ1-5; the D gene is possibly TRBD1 (6 bases). Per germline, CDR1 LNHDA and CDR2 SQIVND (reference sequence). V was pared by 6 bases and J by 0 bases, with 9 bases between. The CDR3 contains 14 residues. The CDR3 is CASSRGNSNQPQHF. CDR3 bases: TGTGCCAGTAGCAGGGGAAATAGCAATCAGCCCCAGCATTTT. The variable domain in full, with the rest retrieved from reference TRBV19 and TRBJ1-5, is DGGITQSPKYLFRKEGQNVTLSCEQNLNHDAMYWYRQDPGQGLRLIYYSQIVNDFQKGDIAEGYSVSREKKESFPLTVTSAQKNPTAFYLCASSRGNSNQPQHFGDGTRLSIL.

The chain couples TRBV12-3 or TRBV12-4 to TRBJ2-5; D is ambiguous. V gave up 4 bases and J gave up 2 bases, with 8 bases separating them. This CDR3 has 13 residues. This CDR3 is CASSSTRQETQYF. The CDR3 bases are TGTGCCAGCAGTTCAACGAGACAAGAGACCCAGTACTTC.

The rearrangement uses TRBV5-4 and TRBJ2-5; D is perhaps TRBD2 (7 bases). Germline-derived CDR1 and CDR2 are SGHNT and YYREEE (reference sequence). With 3 bases removed from V and 5 bases from J, the gap between germline ends came to 14 bases. The CDR3 has 14 residues. For the CDR3, the DNA is TGTGCCAGCAGCTCCAACAGGGAGGGGGAGACCCAGTACTTC. It codes for CASSSNREGETQYF.

V usage is TRBV30 and J usage is TRBJ2-7, with TRBD1 matching over 8 bases. The CDR3 is 18 residues long. The germline gives CDR1 GTSNPN, CDR2 SVGIG (reference sequence). With 2 bases clipped from V and 2 bases from J, the junction kept 17 bases outside the gene matches. CDR3 nucleotide sequence: TGTGCCTGGAGTCCCAGACAGGGGTCCTATCTAAAGCCCTACGAGCAGTACTTC. It yields the protein CAWSPRQGSYLKPYEQYF.

The chain carries TRBV7-9 and TRBJ2-6; D remains unclear. V was pared by 3 bases and J by 0 bases, with 6 bases between. This CDR3 region has 15 residues. Germline loops: CDR1 SEHNR, CDR2 FQNEAQ (reference sequence). In DNA form, the CDR3 reads TGTGCCAGCAGCTTCGCCGGCTCTGGGGCCAACGTCCTGACTTTC. It codes for CASSFAGSGANVLTF.

This chain uses TRBV10-3 with TRBJ1-1; no definite D call. The germline gives CDR1 ENHRY, CDR2 SYGVKD. This CDR3 comprises 12 residues. Trimming left V 8 bases short and J 3 bases short, with 10 bases between. CDR3: CAIGGLDTEAFF. CDR3 sequence (DNA): TGTGCCATCGGCGGCTTGGACACTGAAGCTTTCTTT.

The chain is built from TRBV10-1 and TRBJ2-4; the D gene is possibly TRBD2 (5 bases). This CDR3 spans 14 amino acids. Germline V gene lookup returns CDR1 WNHNN and CDR2 SYGVQD (reference sequence). V dropped 4 bases and J dropped 1 base, with 8 bases sitting between them. CDR3 amino acids: CASSGEGAKNIQYF. The CDR3 coding sequence is TGCGCCAGCAGTGGCGAGGGTGCCAAAAACATTCAGTACTTC.

The genes are TRBV5-1 and TRBJ1-1; 7 nucleotides agree with TRBD1. The CDR3 totals 13 residues. CDR1 is SGHRS and CDR2 is YFSETQ in the germline V gene. Trimming removed 4 bases from V and 4 bases from J; junction bases left unmatched: 4. CDR3 protein: CASSKQGSTEAFF. CDR3 bases: TGCGCCAGCAGCAAACAGGGGAGCACTGAAGCTTTCTTT. The whole variable domain, filled in from reference TRBV5-1 and TRBJ1-1, reads KAGVTQTPRYLIKTRGQQVTLSCSPISGHRSVSWYQQTPGQGLQFLFEYFSETQRNKGNFPGRFSGRQFSNSRSEMNVSTLELGDSALYLCASSKQGSTEAFFGQGTRLTVV.

V gene TRBV18 combines with J gene TRBJ1-2; D is unresolved. The CDR3 is 14 amino acids. Germline lookup yields CDR1 KGHSH and CDR2 LQKENI. V dropped 6 bases and J dropped 6 bases, with 17 bases sitting between them. For the CDR3, the DNA is TGTGCCAGCTCCCTCGGGTTAGGAGGGCATGGCTACACCTTC. It is translated as CASSLGLGGHGYTF.

The V call is TRBV7-2, the J call TRBJ2-5; 7 bases are shared with TRBD2. Germline CDR1 and CDR2: SGHTA and FQGNSA. This CDR3 region has 15 residues. With V trimmed by 3 bases and J by 1 base, 5 bases remained unmatched. The CDR3 spells CASSFSRGSQETQYF. CDR3 coding DNA: TGTGCCAGCAGCTTCTCGCGGGGGTCCCAAGAGACCCAGTACTTC.

The chain uses TRBV11-2 and TRBJ2-5; the match to TRBD1 covers 7 bases. V was pared by 4 bases and J by 2 bases, with 7 bases of the junction left unmatched. There are 15 residues in the CDR3. The germline gives CDR1 SGHAT, CDR2 FQNNGV. The DNA of the CDR3 is TGTGCCAGCAGCTCCCCCGGGACAGTACAAGAGACCCAGTACTTC. As protein: CASSSPGTVQETQYF.

V gene TRBV6-2 or TRBV6-3 combines with J gene TRBJ1-2; 7 bases align to TRBD1. Looked up from germline, CDR1 is MNHEY and CDR2 is SVGEGT. The CDR3 length is 12 residues. Trimming removed 5 bases from V and 9 bases from J; junction bases left unmatched: 6. CDR3 loop: CASSNKQGRYTF. The CDR3 DNA reads TGTGCCAGCAGTAATAAACAGGGGCGCTACACCTTC.

The V call is TRBV7-2, the J call TRBJ2-5, with TRBD2 matching over 11 bases. Germline lookup yields CDR1 SGHTA and CDR2 FQGNSA. The CDR3 has 14 amino acids. The V gene end was trimmed by 5 bases and the J gene end by 5 bases; junction bases not matched to a gene: 4. Written as DNA, the CDR3 is TGTGCCAGCAGCGTTAGCGGGGGGGTTGAGACCCAGTACTTC. Its protein is CASSVSGGVETQYF.

This clone was found a few times. The chain couples TRBV4-3 to TRBJ1-4, with D possibly matching TRBD1 (6 bases). V lost 2 bases, J lost 8 bases, and 18 bases lay in between. The CDR3 consists of 16 residues. Germline lookup yields CDR1 LGHNA and CDR2 YSLEER. DNA of the CDR3: TGCGCCAGCAGCCAAAAAGGGGCAGGGGCAGGGGAAAAACTGTTTTTT. Translated, it gives CASSQKGAGAGEKLFF.

V usage is TRBV18 and J usage is TRBJ2-7; TRBD1 agrees at 7 bases. The CDR3 contains 12 residues. The germline V gene has CDR1 KGHSH and CDR2 LQKENI. V was clipped by 6 bases and J by 5 bases; unmatched bases: 4. The CDR3 loop reads CASSYRGDEQYF. CDR3 sequence (DNA): TGTGCCAGCTCCTACAGGGGCGACGAGCAGTACTTC.

The genes are TRBV9 and TRBJ2-7; 13 nucleotides match TRBD2. The J segment lost 4 bases and the V segment lost 2 bases, leaving 3 bases of the junction unmatched. CDR3 size: 15 residues. Germline CDR1 is SGDLS and CDR2 is YYNGEE. CDR3 DNA sequence: TGTGCCAGCAGCGTCGGGACTAGCGGGGATTACGAGCAGTACTTC. It codes for CASSVGTSGDYEQYF. Full variable domain (outside the CDR3, taken from reference TRBV9 and TRBJ2-7): DSGVTQTPKHLITATGQRVTLRCSPRSGDLSVYWYQQSLDQGLQFLIQYYNGEERAKGNILERFSAQQFPDLHSELNLSSLELGDSALYFCASSVGTSGDYEQYFGPGTRLTVT.

V and J are TRBV11-3 and TRBJ2-5; perhaps TRBD2 as D (5 bases). The V and J ends lost 5 bases and 5 bases respectively, with 12 bases between them. This CDR3 comprises 13 residues. Germline CDR1 is SGHNT and CDR2 is YENEEA. CDR3 nucleotides: TGTGCCAGCAGCCAAATGAGGGATGAGACCCAGTACTTC. This encodes CASSQMRDETQYF.

The CDR3 DNA sequence: TGCGCCAGCAGCTTCCAGACAGGGGCCTCCCGGGAGACCCAGTACTTC. Translating it yields CASSFQTGASRETQYF. The chain employs TRBV5-1 and TRBJ2-5; 8 nucleotides match TRBD1. V shed 2 bases, J shed 5 bases, and the junction held 11 bases outside the gene matches. This CDR3 is built from 16 residues. Germline V gene data show CDR1 as SGHRS and CDR2 as YFSETQ.

The chain employs TRBV12-3 or TRBV12-4 and TRBJ2-7; 12 bases line up with TRBD1. CDR3 size: 13 residues. V shed 6 bases and J 6 bases; nucleotides not matched to a gene: 3. This chain's CDR3 is CASRGQGALEQYF. CDR3 coding DNA: TGTGCCAGCAGGGGACAGGGGGCCCTCGAGCAGTACTTC.

This chain connects TRBV2 to TRBJ1-2; D is unresolved. CDR3 length: 15 residues. Germline V gene lookup returns CDR1 SNHLY and CDR2 FYNNEI. The germline V and J ends were trimmed by 2 bases and 6 bases, with 16 bases remaining between them. CDR3 sequence: CASSETPDTGNGYTF. CDR3 nucleotides: TGTGCCAGCAGTGAAACGCCAGACACTGGAAATGGCTACACCTTC.

The genes are TRBV7-8 and TRBJ1-4; possibly TRBD1 for D (5 bases). CDR1 and CDR2 (germline): SGHVS, FQNEAQ. The CDR3 is 14 residues long. Trimming took off 3 bases at V and 8 bases at J, with 13 bases between the two ends. The CDR3 DNA is TGTGCCAGCAGCTTGGGGCAGGGAGGGGAAAAACTGTTTTTT. Amino acid sequence: CASSLGQGGEKLFF.